This TCR beta chain is from a study of T cell responses to AZD1222 COVID-19 vaccine. Study-wide results and caveats: Baseline antibody screening turned up just six or seven seropositive AZD1222 recipients.

This CDR3 region has 13 residues. After removal of 5 bases from V and 8 bases from J, the junction contained 8 bases not matched to a gene. Germline V gene sequence: CDR1 MNHNY, CDR2 SVGAGI (reference sequence). Some second doses came at about 4 weeks and others at about 12 weeks; these were pooled. Sequencing used immunoSEQ multiplex PCR; TCRdb keeps in-frame clones, though not all of them. The sample contains about 150,000 clones, about 86% of which appear only once. A word on this clone: The antigen is undetermined.

The chain uses TRBV6-6 and TRBJ2-7, with 8 bases lining up with TRBD1. The receptor was isolated from an adult who received the AZD1222 COVID-19 vaccine. The starting material was peripheral blood, obtained 28 days after the second AZD1222 dose. The CDR3 loop is CASSQTGDGKQYF. The CDR3 DNA is TGTGCCAGCAGTCAGACAGGGGATGGTAAGCAGTACTTC.